These 2 T cell receptor beta chains share one sample of origin, sequenced in a study of blood T cell repertoires in COVID-19. Method: immunoSEQ multiplex PCR; TCRdb's copy keeps in-frame clones and lacks some. The sample lists 150,000 to 200,000 clones; roughly 85% were seen once. Sample: peripheral blood. The receptors were gathered from a man aged 55-75 years with acute or convalescent COVID-19.

This chain links TRBV3-1 (or the pseudogene TRBV3-2) with TRBJ2-3; 10 nucleotides agree with TRBD2. Germline V gives CDR1 LGHDT, CDR2 YNNKEL (reference sequence). The CDR3 has 16 amino acids. J was trimmed by 1 base and V by 3 bases; bases with no gene match: 4. This chain's CDR3 is CASSHWLAGGTDTQYF. In DNA form, the CDR3 reads TGTGCCAGCAGCCATTGGCTAGCGGGAGGCACAGATACGCAGTATTTT.

This clone was seen only a few times. The chain uses TRBV5-1 and TRBJ2-4; tentatively, D is TRBD2 (6 bases). CDR1 and CDR2 from the germline V gene are SGHRS and YFSETQ. The CDR3 totals 13 residues. Trimming removed 0 bases at V and 8 bases at J, with 9 bases between. The CDR3 sequence: CASSLGLGDIQYF. DNA for the CDR3: TGCGCCAGCAGCTTGGGACTAGGAGACATTCAGTACTTC.